This entry describes one TCR beta chain. The antigen is unknown. In this CDR3 the conserved last residue, phenylalanine or tryptophan, is missing, so a read error is likely. No DNA is shown, since the ends of the CDR3 on it are uncertain; the CDR3 is the one TCRdb lists. The data belong to a study of tumor-infiltrating lymphocytes in primary liver carcinoma. The investigators made TCR beta cDNA from around 530 ng total RNA, using a constant-region primer. Libraries covering TCR beta were generated through three nested multiplex PCR rounds (using a slightly modified ARM-PCR). TRBV1-TRBV30 forward primers paired with a C-beta reverse primer were used in the first two PCR rounds, which ran approximately 10 cycles each. TCRdb recomputed calls from the multiplex PCR reads with MiXCR, one row per CDR3 protein. Here the sample spans 90,000 to 100,000 distinct CDR3 sequences, about 70% being singletons. Study-wide points: Appearing in all five tumor regions was true of only about 7-24% of top clones.

Germline CDR1 reads SQVTM; CDR2 reads ANQGSEA. The CDR3 is made up of 13 amino acids, end residues included. From unsorted bulk tissue weighing about 20-31 mg, DNA and RNA were co-extracted. Through surgical resection, the patients' primary liver carcinoma was treated. The rearrangement uses TRBV29-1 and TRBJ2-5; the table assigns TRBD1, which was not confirmed against the DNA. The source of this sequence is a woman aged 55-70 years with primary liver carcinoma and hepatitis B virus infection. What was sequenced was liver tumor tissue from sampling region 5. Sample subset: tumor region T5, tumor centre. CDR3 loop: CSARTGWLETQYL.